This T cell receptor (beta chain) was found in a study of blood T cell repertoires in COVID-19. Overall study context: Samples representing acute and convalescent COVID-19 were sourced from the United States, Italy and Spain. The cDNA or gDNA used as material had been derived from T cells, B-cell-depleted T cells, or PBMCs.

As processed by the authors: Nucleated cell number was recorded as an estimate derived from reference gene primer amplification. Sequencing was performed with immunoSEQ multiplex PCR; in TCRdb, only in-frame clones are kept and a portion is missing. V and J calls and clone size are as listed in that table; D and trimming were resolved from the DNA. The sample yields 120,000 to 150,000 clones, 85% to 90% seen once. There are 17 residues in the CDR3. The ends lost 3 bases at V and 3 bases at J; junction bases unmatched: 4. Germline CDR1 is SGHTA and CDR2 is FQGNSA. The sequenced sample was peripheral blood. The source is a man aged 50 to 59 who had recovered from COVID-19. The chain carries TRBV7-2 and TRBJ2-3, with TRBD2 identical over 15 bases. In DNA form, the CDR3 reads TGTGCCAGCAGCTTCGCGGGGACTAGCGGGGGGACAGATACGCAGTATTTT. It is translated as CASSFAGTSGGTDTQYF.